The 24 T cell receptor beta chains presented below share a single source sample, sequenced in a study of OX40 agonist ivuxolimab in advanced cancers. Only in-frame clones appear in the TCRdb table, and some are missing; sequencing was by immunoSEQ multiplex PCR. The sample carries under 70,000 clones, approximately 90% recorded once. The sequencing used CD4+ or CD8+ T cells sorted from blood, collected in a trial of the OX40 agonist ivuxolimab. The receptors come from an adult with an advanced solid tumor such as melanoma, head and neck, liver or kidney cancer.

The chain couples TRBV5-1 to TRBJ1-4, with D unclear. CDR1 is SGHRS, CDR2 YFSETQ, per germline. The CDR3 loop spans 13 amino acids. Trimming took 3 bases from V and 7 from J, leaving 10 bases between them. CDR3 protein: CASSSTPLEKLFF. Written as DNA, the CDR3 is TGCGCCAGCAGCTCGACACCGCTTGAAAAACTGTTTTTT.

This sequence joins TRBV25-1 and TRBJ2-1; D may correspond to TRBD1 or TRBD2 (5 bases each). In germline, CDR1 is MGHDK, CDR2 SYGVNS. Trimming removed 1 base at V and 9 bases at J, with 16 bases between. This CDR3 is built from 15 residues. The chain's CDR3 is CASSEFGGSLFEQFF. CDR3 coding DNA: TGTGCCAGCAGTGAATTTGGGGGATCCTTATTTGAGCAGTTCTTC.

The J gene is TRBJ2-5, the V gene TRBV28; TRBD2 matches at 9 bases. The germline V gene has CDR1 MDHEN and CDR2 SYDVKM. The CDR3 consists of 16 residues. Trimming at V came to 6 bases and at J to 5 bases, leaving 13 bases not matched to a gene. The CDR3 nucleotides are TGTGCCAGCAGCTCCCTGCTAGCGGGGAGAAGGGAGACCCAGTACTTC. Encoded protein: CASSSLLAGRRETQYF.

The chain carries TRBV30 and TRBJ2-4; D is uncertain. This CDR3 is built from 13 residues. The germline gives CDR1 GTSNPN, CDR2 SVGIG (reference sequence). The V end was cut by 0 bases, the J end by 2 bases, with 5 bases between. The CDR3 region is CAWSVGSKNIQYF. The CDR3 coding sequence is TGTGCCTGGAGTGTTGGGTCCAAAAACATTCAGTACTTC.

The V gene is TRBV10-3, the J gene TRBJ1-4, with TRBD1 matching over 8 bases. Germline V lookup: CDR1 ENHRY, CDR2 SYGVKD. The CDR3 length is 16 residues. Unmatched junction bases numbered 6, after V lost 5 bases and J lost 1 base. In DNA form, the CDR3 reads TGTGCCATCAGTCGGACAGGGAGTATAACTAATGAAAAACTGTTTTTT. Its translation: CAISRTGSITNEKLFF.

This clone was seen more than once but under ten times. The chain combines TRBV6-1 with TRBJ1-2, with TRBD1 identical over 8 bases. The germline CDR1 and CDR2 sequences are MNHNS and SASEGT. The CDR3 runs 14 residues. After removal of 2 bases from V and 6 bases from J, the junction contained 5 bases not matched to a gene. The CDR3 sequence: CASSELDRDNGYTF. CDR3 coding DNA: TGTGCCAGCAGTGAACTGGACAGGGATAATGGCTACACCTTC.

V and J are TRBV29-1 and TRBJ2-1; 9 bases align to TRBD1. CDR1 is SQVTM and CDR2 is ANQGSEA in the germline V gene. Germline trimming cut 6 bases from V and 4 bases from J; bases unmatched to any gene: 4. The CDR3 runs to 13 residues. The CDR3 region is CSVVTGGYNEQFF. The CDR3 DNA follows: TGCAGCGTCGTGACAGGGGGGTACAATGAGCAGTTCTTC.

The V and J genes are TRBV25-1 and TRBJ2-2, with 8 nucleotides matching TRBD1. The CDR3 loop spans 16 amino acids. CDR1 is MGHDK and CDR2 is SYGVNS in the germline V gene. The junction had 9 bases not matched to a gene; V was cut back by 6 bases and J by 3 bases. The CDR3: CASSAQGAQYTGELFF. CDR3 DNA sequence: TGTGCCAGCAGCGCCCAGGGGGCGCAGTACACCGGGGAGCTGTTTTTT.

The V call is TRBV5-5, the J call TRBJ2-3; 8 bases map to TRBD1. Losses at the gene ends were 2 bases for V and 1 base for J; bases not matched to a gene: 3. The CDR3 is made up of 15 amino acids. The germline CDR1 and CDR2 sequences are SGHKS and YYEKEE (reference sequence). CDR3 protein: CASSFRGLGTDTQYF. For the CDR3, the DNA is TGTGCCAGCAGCTTCAGGGGGCTGGGCACAGATACGCAGTATTTT.

This chain uses TRBV25-1 with TRBJ1-2, with 7 positions matching TRBD1. Per the germline V gene, CDR1 is MGHDK and CDR2 is SYGVNS. With 5 bases clipped from V and 3 bases from J, the junction kept 3 bases outside the gene matches. This CDR3 has 13 residues. The CDR3 sequence is CASSYTGDYGYTF. The CDR3 DNA reads TGTGCCAGCAGTTACACAGGGGACTATGGCTACACCTTC.

The rearrangement joins TRBV7-9 to TRBJ2-3; D call uncertain. Trimming cost V 5 bases and J 1 base, with 10 bases left between them. The germline CDR1 and CDR2 sequences are SEHNR and FQNEAQ (reference sequence). The CDR3 totals 14 residues. Here the CDR3 DNA reads TGTGCCAGCAGCCTCCTTGATGGCACAGATACGCAGTATTTT. This codes for CASSLLDGTDTQYF. The entire variable domain, with the rest obtained from reference TRBV7-9 and TRBJ2-3, is as follows: DTGVSQNPRHKITKRGQNVTFRCDPISEHNRLYWYRQTLGQGPEFLTYFQNEAQLEKSRLLSDRFSAERPKGSFSTLEIQRTEQGDSAMYLCASSLLDGTDTQYFGPGTRLTVL.

Details on this clone: Compared with germline, one end of the junction differs, possibly owing to a read error. The chain combines TRBV7-9 with TRBJ2-1, with 11 bases identical to TRBD2. This CDR3 is built from 14 residues. Germline V gene data show CDR1 as SEHNR and CDR2 as FQNEAQ (reference sequence). CDR3 loop: CASSPFETSGTLLF. Written as DNA, the CDR3 is TGTGCCAGCAGCCCATTTGAGACTAGCGGGACCCTCCTCTTC.

This chain connects TRBV19 to TRBJ2-3; a possible D gene is TRBD1 (6 bases). Per the germline V gene, CDR1 is LNHDA and CDR2 is SQIVND (reference sequence). The CDR3 runs to 15 residues. V lost 7 bases and J lost 0, with 14 bases in between. The CDR3: CASTTHRASTDTQYF. The CDR3 DNA reads as TGTGCCAGTACCACACACAGGGCTAGCACAGATACGCAGTATTTT.

The chain combines TRBV11-2 with TRBJ2-5; 11 bases fit TRBD2. The J call is uncertain, as TRBJ2-7 better fits the DNA end. The CDR3 is made up of 15 amino acids. CDR1 SGHAT and CDR2 FQNNGV come from the germline V gene. CDR3 sequence reads: CASRVDGTSGYEQYF. In DNA, the CDR3 is TGTGCCAGCAGAGTAGACGGGACTAGCGGTTACGAGCAGTACTTC.

The chain carries TRBV11-2 and TRBJ2-1; possibly TRBD1 for D (6 bases). V lost 3 bases to trimming and J lost 6 bases, with 9 bases between them. This CDR3 is 13 amino acids long. Germline assignment: CDR1 SGHAT and CDR2 FQNNGV. The CDR3 bases are TGTGCCAGCAGCTTGGGACATTCCAATGAGCAGTTCTTC. Its protein is CASSLGHSNEQFF.

V gene TRBV10-3 combines with J gene TRBJ1-3; no reliable D call. The length of the CDR3 is 12 residues. V was cut by 8 bases and J by 2 bases, with 7 bases left in between. Germline V CDR1 and CDR2: ENHRY, SYGVKD. CDR3 bases: TGTGCCATCGGGAGCCCTGGAAACACCATATATTTT. Translation: CAIGSPGNTIYF.

This clone was observed a few times. This sequence joins TRBV6-5 and TRBJ1-5; D unresolved. Germline assignment: CDR1 MNHEY and CDR2 SVGAGI. The CDR3 consists of 13 residues. Trimming stripped 2 bases from V and 0 bases from J, with 2 bases between. This CDR3 is CASSYDSNQPQHF. The CDR3 bases are TGTGCCAGCAGTTACGATAGCAATCAGCCCCAGCATTTT.

The J gene is TRBJ2-7, the V gene TRBV11-2; the D gene is possibly TRBD1 (5 bases). Germline CDR1 and CDR2: SGHAT and FQNNGV. V dropped 2 bases and J dropped 6 bases, with 14 bases sitting between them. The CDR3 covers 14 residues. In DNA, the CDR3 is TGTGCCAGCAGCTTATCCAGGGCTTTAACCGAGCAGTACTTC. Translation: CASSLSRALTEQYF. The whole variable domain, filled in from reference TRBV11-2 and TRBJ2-7, reads EAGVAQSPRYKIIEKRQSVAFWCNPISGHATLYWYQQILGQGPKLLIQFQNNGVVDDSQLPKDRFSAERLKGVDSTLKIQPAKLEDSAVYLCASSLSRALTEQYFGPGTRLTVT.

This chain joins TRBV7-9 and TRBJ1-4; 10 bases align to TRBD1. Germline V gene sequence: CDR1 SEHNR, CDR2 FQNEAQ (reference sequence). This CDR3 has 15 amino acids. The junction had 7 bases not matched to a gene; V was cut back by 5 bases and J by 7 bases. Here the CDR3 DNA reads TGTGCCAGCAGCGACGGGACAGGGGCCGGTGAAAAACTGTTTTTT. This codes for CASSDGTGAGEKLFF.

The V and J genes are TRBV25-1 and TRBJ2-7, with 10 bases lining up with TRBD2. V was clipped by 4 bases and J by 1 base; unmatched bases: 4. The germline V gene encodes CDR1 MGHDK and CDR2 SYGVNS. The CDR3 is made up of 15 amino acids. The CDR3 region is CASSGWTSGSYEQYF. The CDR3, as DNA: TGTGCCAGCAGTGGCTGGACTAGCGGATCCTACGAGCAGTACTTC.

The gene calls are TRBV23-1 and TRBJ1-2; D remains ambiguous. TRBV23-1 is known as an ORF, though its function is uncertain. Trimming pared 0 bases from V and 8 bases from J, leaving 13 bases between. There are 14 residues in the CDR3. The CDR3, as DNA: TGCGCCAGCAGTCAATCTGTACAGTGTTTAGGCTACACCTTC. Translation: CASSQSVQCLGYTF.

V and J are TRBV10-3 and TRBJ2-7, with 10 bases lining up with TRBD2. The CDR3 is 14 amino acids. V lost 4 bases, J lost 7 bases, and 7 bases stayed unmatched. Germline V CDR1 and CDR2: ENHRY, SYGVKD. Here the CDR3 reads CAISGLAGGREQYF. The CDR3 DNA is TGTGCCATCAGTGGGTTAGCGGGAGGCCGGGAGCAGTACTTC.

This chain joins TRBV28 and TRBJ1-2; 7 bases fit TRBD1. V lost 5 bases and J lost 4; bases outside the gene matches: 7. CDR1 and CDR2 (germline): MDHEN, SYDVKM. The CDR3 runs 14 residues. CDR3 in DNA: TGTGCCAGCAGTCTCGGGACAGTTCCCTATGGCTACACCTTC. Its translation is CASSLGTVPYGYTF.

The rearrangement links TRBV7-2 to TRBJ2-7; D call uncertain. The V end was cut by 5 bases, the J end by 6 bases, with 17 bases between. The CDR3 has 14 amino acids. Germline V CDR1 and CDR2: SGHTA, FQGNSA. CDR3 nucleotide sequence: TGTGCCAGCAGCCTCAATAGTGGGCCGGGCGAGCAGTACTTC. Amino acid sequence: CASSLNSGPGEQYF.